The T cell receptor (beta chain) described here comes from a study of spatial heterogeneity in lung cancer. MiXCR was run by TCRdb on the 5' RACE reads, yielding one entry per CDR3 protein. The sample consists of roughly 48,000 distinct CDR3 sequences, approximately 5.3% of them appearing once. With regard to this clonotype: A much larger clone lies a single base off, so this may be a read error.

Time point of the sample: sample taken at primary tumor resection. The donor population consisted of about 75 patients with untreated, early-stage non-small cell lung cancer. Germline lookup yields CDR1 SGHRS and CDR2 YFSETQ. The CDR3 contains 13 residues. This TCR was sampled from a male donor with early-stage non-small cell lung cancer. The material sequenced was PBMCs, taken at surgery. The V and J genes are TRBV5-1 and TRBJ2-5; no definite D call. The CDR3 loop is CASSFWQAETQCF. For the CDR3, the DNA is TGCGCCAGCAGCTTTTGGCAGGCGGAGACCCAGTGCTTC.